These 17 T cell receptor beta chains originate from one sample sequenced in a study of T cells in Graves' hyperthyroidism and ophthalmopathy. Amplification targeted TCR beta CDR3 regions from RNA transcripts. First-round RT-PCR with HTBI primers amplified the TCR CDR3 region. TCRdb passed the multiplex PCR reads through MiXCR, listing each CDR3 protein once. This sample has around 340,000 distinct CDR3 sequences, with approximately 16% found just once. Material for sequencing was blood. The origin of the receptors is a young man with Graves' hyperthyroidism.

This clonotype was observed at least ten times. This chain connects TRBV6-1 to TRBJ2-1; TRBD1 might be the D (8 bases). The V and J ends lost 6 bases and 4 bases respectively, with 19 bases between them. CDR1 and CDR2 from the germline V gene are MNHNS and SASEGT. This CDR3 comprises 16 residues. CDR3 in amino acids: CASSESTGGAYNEQFF. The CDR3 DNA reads TGTGCCAGCAGCGAGAGCACAGGGGGGGCGTACAATGAGCAGTTCTTC.

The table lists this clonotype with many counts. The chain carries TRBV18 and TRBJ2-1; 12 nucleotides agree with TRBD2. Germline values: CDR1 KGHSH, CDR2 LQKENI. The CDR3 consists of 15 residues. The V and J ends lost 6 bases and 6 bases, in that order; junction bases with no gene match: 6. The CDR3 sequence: CASSPSGRGGNEQFF. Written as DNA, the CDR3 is TGTGCCAGCTCCCCTAGCGGGAGGGGTGGCAATGAGCAGTTCTTC. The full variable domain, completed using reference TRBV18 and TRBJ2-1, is NAGVMQNPRHLVRRRGQEARLRCSPMKGHSHVYWYRQLPEEGLKFMVYLQKENIIDESGMPKERFSAEFPKEGPSILRIQQVVRGDSAAYFCASSPSGRGGNEQFFGPGTRLTVL.

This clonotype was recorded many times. CDR3 in amino acids: CASSPMQGVSPLHF. In nucleotides, the CDR3 is TGTGCCAGCAGCCCTATGCAGGGGGTTTCACCCCTCCACTTT. The chain employs TRBV28 and TRBJ1-6, with TRBD1 identical over 7 bases. This CDR3 has 14 amino acids. Germline V gene sequence: CDR1 MDHEN, CDR2 SYDVKM. Losses at the gene ends were 6 bases for V and 9 bases for J; bases not matched to a gene: 8. The complete variable domain, with remaining parts taken from reference TRBV28 and TRBJ1-6, reads DVKVTQSSRYLVKRTGEKVFLECVQDMDHENMFWYRQDPGLGLRLIYFSYDVKMKEKGDIPEGYSVSREKKERFSLILESASTNQTSMYLCASSPMQGVSPLHFGNGTRLTVT.

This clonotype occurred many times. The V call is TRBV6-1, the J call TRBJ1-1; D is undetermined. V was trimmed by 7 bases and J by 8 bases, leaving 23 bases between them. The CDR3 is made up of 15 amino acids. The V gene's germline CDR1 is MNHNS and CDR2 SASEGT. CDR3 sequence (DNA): TGTGCCAGCACCCCCCCGGGCCTCTTTTTGGGGGAAGCTTTCTTT. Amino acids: CASTPPGLFLGEAFF.

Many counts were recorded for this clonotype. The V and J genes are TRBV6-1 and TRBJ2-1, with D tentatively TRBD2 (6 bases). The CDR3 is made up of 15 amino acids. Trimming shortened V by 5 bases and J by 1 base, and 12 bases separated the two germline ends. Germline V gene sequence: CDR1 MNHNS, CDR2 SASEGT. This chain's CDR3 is CASSSNRGSYNEQFF. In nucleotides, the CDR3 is TGTGCCAGCAGTTCTAACCGGGGGTCCTACAATGAGCAGTTCTTC.

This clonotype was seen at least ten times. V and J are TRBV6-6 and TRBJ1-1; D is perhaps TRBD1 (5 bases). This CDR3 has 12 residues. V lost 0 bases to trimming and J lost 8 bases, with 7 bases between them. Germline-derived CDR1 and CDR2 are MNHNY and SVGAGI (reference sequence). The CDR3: CASSYSNREAFF. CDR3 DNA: TGTGCCAGCAGTTACTCAAACAGGGAAGCTTTCTTT.

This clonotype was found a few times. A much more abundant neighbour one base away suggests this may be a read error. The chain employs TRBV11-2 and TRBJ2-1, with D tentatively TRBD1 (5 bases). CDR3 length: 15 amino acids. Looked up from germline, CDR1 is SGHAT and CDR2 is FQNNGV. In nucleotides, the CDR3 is TGTGCCAGCAGCTCACGGACACACACCTACAATGGGCAGTTCTTC. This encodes CASSSRTHTYNGQFF.

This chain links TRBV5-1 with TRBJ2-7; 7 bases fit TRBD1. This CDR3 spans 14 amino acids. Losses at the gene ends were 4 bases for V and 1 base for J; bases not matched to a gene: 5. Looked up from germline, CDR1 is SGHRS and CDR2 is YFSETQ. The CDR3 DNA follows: TGCGCCAGCAGCGAGGGGGCCGCTTCCTACGAGCAGTACTTC. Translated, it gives CASSEGAASYEQYF.

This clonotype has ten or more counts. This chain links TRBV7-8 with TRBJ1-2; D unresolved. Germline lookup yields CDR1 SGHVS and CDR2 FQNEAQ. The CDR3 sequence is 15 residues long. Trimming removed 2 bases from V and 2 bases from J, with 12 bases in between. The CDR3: CASSLQSWGNYGYTF. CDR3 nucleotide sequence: TGTGCCAGCAGCTTACAGAGCTGGGGAAACTATGGCTACACCTTC. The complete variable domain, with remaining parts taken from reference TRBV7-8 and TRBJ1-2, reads GAGVSQSPRYKVAKRGQDVALRCDPISGHVSLFWYQQALGQGPEFLTYFQNEAQLDKSGLPSDRFFAERPEGSVSTLKIQRTQQEDSAVYLCASSLQSWGNYGYTFGSGTRLTVV.

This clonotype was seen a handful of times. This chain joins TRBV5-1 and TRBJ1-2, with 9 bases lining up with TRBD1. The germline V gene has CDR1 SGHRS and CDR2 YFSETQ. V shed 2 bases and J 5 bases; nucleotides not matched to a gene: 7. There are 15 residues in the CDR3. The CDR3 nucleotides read TGCGCCAGCAGCTTACAGGGGGCGCGCCCTTATGGCTACACCTTC. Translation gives CASSLQGARPYGYTF. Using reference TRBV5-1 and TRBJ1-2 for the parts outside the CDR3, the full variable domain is KAGVTQTPRYLIKTRGQQVTLSCSPISGHRSVSWYQQTPGQGLQFLFEYFSETQRNKGNFPGRFSGRQFSNSRSEMNVSTLELGDSALYLCASSLQGARPYGYTFGSGTRLTVV.

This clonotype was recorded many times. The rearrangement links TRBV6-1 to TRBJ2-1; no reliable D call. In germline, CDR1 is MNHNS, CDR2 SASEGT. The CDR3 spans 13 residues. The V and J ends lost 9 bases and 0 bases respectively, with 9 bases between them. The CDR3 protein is CASYRSSYNEQFF. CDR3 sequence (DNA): TGTGCCAGTTACCGGAGCTCCTACAATGAGCAGTTCTTC.

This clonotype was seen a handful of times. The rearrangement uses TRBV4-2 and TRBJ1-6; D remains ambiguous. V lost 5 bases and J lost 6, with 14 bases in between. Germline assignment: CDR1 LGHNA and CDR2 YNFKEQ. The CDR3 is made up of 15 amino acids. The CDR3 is CASSARPQPNSPLHF. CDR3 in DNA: TGTGCCAGCAGCGCCAGACCGCAACCTAATTCACCCCTCCACTTT.

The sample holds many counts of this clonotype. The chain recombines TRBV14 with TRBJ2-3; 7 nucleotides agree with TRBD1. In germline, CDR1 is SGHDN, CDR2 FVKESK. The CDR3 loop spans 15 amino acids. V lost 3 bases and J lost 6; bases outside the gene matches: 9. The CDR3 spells CASSQTDRARDTQYF. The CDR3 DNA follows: TGTGCCAGCAGCCAGACCGACAGGGCCCGCGATACGCAGTATTTT.

The CDR3 spells CASSNRGHGYTF. Here the CDR3 DNA reads TGTGCCAGCAGTAACAGGGGGCATGGCTACACCTTC. The chain combines TRBV6-2 or TRBV6-3 with TRBJ1-2; TRBD1 agrees at 9 bases. The V gene's germline CDR1 is MNHEY and CDR2 SVGEGT. The CDR3 consists of 12 residues. The J segment lost 6 bases and the V segment lost 5 bases, leaving 1 base of the junction unmatched.

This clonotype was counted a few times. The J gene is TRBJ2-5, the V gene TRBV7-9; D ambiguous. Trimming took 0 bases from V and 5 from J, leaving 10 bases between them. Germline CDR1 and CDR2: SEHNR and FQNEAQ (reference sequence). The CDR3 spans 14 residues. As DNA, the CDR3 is TGTGCCAGCAGCTTAGCGGTAGGAAGGGAGACCCAGTACTTC. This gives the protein CASSLAVGRETQYF.

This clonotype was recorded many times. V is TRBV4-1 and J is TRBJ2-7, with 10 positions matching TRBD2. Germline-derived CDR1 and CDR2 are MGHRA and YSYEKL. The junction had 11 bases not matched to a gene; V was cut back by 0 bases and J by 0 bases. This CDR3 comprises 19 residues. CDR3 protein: CASSQEGSLAGGSSYEQYF. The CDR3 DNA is TGCGCCAGCAGCCAAGAAGGGAGCTTAGCGGGAGGTAGCTCCTACGAGCAGTACTTC.

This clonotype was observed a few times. CDR3 loop: CASSLGQLTGNQPQHF. CDR3 nucleotides: TGTGCCAGCAGCTTAGGCCAACTAACAGGGAATCAGCCCCAGCATTTT. V usage is TRBV13 and J usage is TRBJ1-5; D is perhaps TRBD1 (6 bases). The CDR3 sequence is 16 residues long. Trimming cost V 0 bases and J 4 bases, with 13 bases left between them. CDR1 and CDR2 from the germline V gene are PRHDT and FYEKMQ (reference sequence).